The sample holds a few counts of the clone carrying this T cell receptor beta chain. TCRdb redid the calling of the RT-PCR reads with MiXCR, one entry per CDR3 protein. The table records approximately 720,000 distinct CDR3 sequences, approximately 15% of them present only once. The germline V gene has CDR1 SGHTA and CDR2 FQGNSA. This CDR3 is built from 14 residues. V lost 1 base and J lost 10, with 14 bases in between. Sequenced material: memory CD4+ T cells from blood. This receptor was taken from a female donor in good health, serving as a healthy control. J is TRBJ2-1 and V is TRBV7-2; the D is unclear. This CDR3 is CASSLVLDGREQFF. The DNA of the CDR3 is TGTGCCAGCAGCTTAGTTTTAGACGGAAGAGAGCAGTTCTTC.